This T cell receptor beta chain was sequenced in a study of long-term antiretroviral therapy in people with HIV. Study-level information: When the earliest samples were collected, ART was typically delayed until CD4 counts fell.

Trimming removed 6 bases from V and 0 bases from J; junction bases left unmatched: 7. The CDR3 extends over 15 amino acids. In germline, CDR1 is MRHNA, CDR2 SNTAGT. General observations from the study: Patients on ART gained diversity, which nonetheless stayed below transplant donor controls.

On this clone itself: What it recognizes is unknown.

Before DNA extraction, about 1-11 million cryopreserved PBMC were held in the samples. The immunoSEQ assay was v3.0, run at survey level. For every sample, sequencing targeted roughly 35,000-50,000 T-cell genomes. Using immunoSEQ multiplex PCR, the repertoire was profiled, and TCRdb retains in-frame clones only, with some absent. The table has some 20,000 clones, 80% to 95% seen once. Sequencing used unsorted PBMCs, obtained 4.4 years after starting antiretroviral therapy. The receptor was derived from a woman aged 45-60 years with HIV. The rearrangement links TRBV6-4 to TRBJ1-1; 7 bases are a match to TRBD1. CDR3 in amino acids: CASRSTGLMNTEAFF. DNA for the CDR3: TGTGCCAGCAGGTCGACAGGGCTTATGAACACTGAAGCTTTCTTT.